Listed here are 28 T cell receptor beta chains from one sample, sequenced in a study of radiation and T cells in renal cell carcinoma (dated by TCRdb to the early 2020s). The time point tag for this specimen amounts to: blood 4 weeks post-SBRT, at nephrectomy. Reading the label with the study, this specimen's treatment or condition is: 15 Gy SBRT to primary tumor, nephrectomy 4 weeks later. Receptor amplification or capture employed the immunoSEQ multiplex PCR assay. TCRdb retrieved this table from immuneACCESS and kept in-frame rearrangements only. Not all clones are present; in checked studies, unresolved V genes account for under half, and no reason is known for the remainder. Recorded for this sample are 60,000 or so clones; 60% to 85% of them occurred a single time. 6.5% to 7.5% of the sample comes from the top ten. The specimen comprised blood, sampled from a patient whose treatment included radiotherapy and nephrectomy. These receptors were taken from a man aged 60 to 69 with renal cell carcinoma.

The chain is built from TRBV11-3 and TRBJ2-3; D unclear. There are 14 residues in the CDR3. V lost 0 bases to trimming and J lost 6 bases, with 10 bases between them. Germline CDR1 SGHNT, CDR2 YENEEA. CDR3 bases: TGTGCCAGCAGCTTAGATACTTCACGGGATACGCAGTATTTT. Translating gives CASSLDTSRDTQYF.

The J gene is TRBJ2-1, the V gene TRBV11-2, with 11 bases that match TRBD2. This CDR3 contains 19 residues. With V trimmed by 0 bases and J by 4 bases, 11 bases remained unmatched. The germline CDR1 and CDR2 sequences are SGHAT and FQNNGV. Here the CDR3 reads CASSLDPFQLAGEYNEQFF. The CDR3, as DNA: TGTGCCAGCAGCTTAGATCCTTTTCAACTAGCGGGGGAGTACAATGAGCAGTTCTTC.

The chain is built from TRBV5-3 and TRBJ1-6; D call uncertain. TRBV5-3 is flagged as an ORF with uncertain function. This CDR3 region has 14 residues. V lost 4 bases, J lost 8 bases, and 13 bases lay in between. The CDR3 loop reads CARSREGGDSPLHF. The CDR3 DNA reads as TGTGCCAGAAGCCGGGAGGGTGGGGATTCACCCCTCCACTTT.

This clone is deemed medium-sized (0.01 to 0.1%). This same CDR3 is encoded by further DNA sequences in the sample. V usage is TRBV27 and J usage is TRBJ1-1; possible D gene TRBD1, 6 bases. Germline CDR1 MNHEY, CDR2 SMNVEV (reference sequence). The CDR3 loop spans 13 amino acids. V was trimmed by 3 bases and J by 3 bases, leaving 8 bases between them. Here the CDR3 reads CASSFGGDTEAFF. CDR3 DNA sequence: TGTGCCAGCAGTTTCGGGGGCGACACTGAAGCTTTCTTT.

The CDR3, as DNA: TGTGCCAGCAGCTTAGCGACAGGGGGCTACGAGCAGTACTTC. Translated: CASSLATGGYEQYF. V is TRBV11-2 and J is TRBJ2-7; 9 bases match TRBD1. Germline lookup yields CDR1 SGHAT and CDR2 FQNNGV. The J segment lost 3 bases and the V segment lost 1 base, leaving 1 base of the junction unmatched. CDR3 length: 14 residues.

The chain joins TRBV19 to TRBJ2-7; 7 bases match TRBD1. The junction had 7 bases not matched to a gene; V was cut back by 11 bases and J by 3 bases. Per the germline V gene, CDR1 is LNHDA and CDR2 is SQIVND (reference sequence). The CDR3 covers 12 residues. CDR3 DNA: TGTGCCGGCCTGGGACAGAACTACGAGCAGTACTTC. This sequence encodes CAGLGQNYEQYF.

The chain's CDR3 is CASSPQGSGHYEQYV. The DNA for the CDR3 is TGCGCCAGCAGCCCCCAAGGGTCTGGGCACTACGAGCAGTACGTC. The chain combines TRBV5-1 with TRBJ2-7; D unclear. CDR1 SGHRS and CDR2 YFSETQ come from the germline V gene. V lost 4 bases, J lost 3 bases, and 17 bases lay in between. The CDR3 length is 15 residues.

The CDR3 here is CASRVKGQGIYQPQHF. For the CDR3, the DNA is TGTGCCTCAAGGGTAAAGGGACAGGGTATATATCAGCCCCAGCATTTT. The chain recombines TRBV30 with TRBJ1-5; TRBD1 matches 9 bases. Germline values: CDR1 GTSNPN, CDR2 SVGIG (reference sequence). V shed 7 bases and J 5 bases; nucleotides not matched to a gene: 15. The CDR3 has 16 amino acids.

This clone occurred once. The chain has TRBV5-1 and TRBJ2-7; possible D gene TRBD2, 6 bases. This CDR3 is 17 amino acids long. V shed 4 bases and J shed 6 bases, with 26 bases lying between them. Looked up from germline, CDR1 is SGHRS and CDR2 is YFSETQ. The CDR3 is CASSQSSALRDACEQYV. The CDR3 nucleotides are TGCGCCAGCAGCCAGTCTAGCGCCCTCAGGGATGCGTGCGAGCAGTACGTC.

The chain links TRBV10-2 to TRBJ2-3; a weak D match, TRBD1 (6 bases). The V end was cut by 6 bases, the J end by 6 bases, with 7 bases between. The CDR3 is 11 residues long. Germline loops: CDR1 WSHSY, CDR2 SAAADI. The CDR3 region is CASSTGDTQYF. CDR3 DNA: TGCGCCAGCAGCACAGGGGATACGCAGTATTTT.

J is TRBJ1-4 and V is TRBV5-5; D possibly corresponds to TRBD1 (5 bases). V lost 0 bases to trimming and J lost 7 bases, with 10 bases between them. The CDR3 covers 14 residues. Germline CDR1 and CDR2: SGHKS and YYEKEE (reference sequence). The DNA of the CDR3 is TGTGCCAGCAGCTTGGGGGGCTGGGGTGAAAAACTGTTTTTT. This codes for CASSLGGWGEKLFF.

The gene calls are TRBV6-5 and TRBJ2-2; D perhaps matches TRBD1 (5 bases). Germline CDR1 and CDR2: MNHEY and SVGAGI. The CDR3 has 16 residues. Trimming removed 0 bases at V and 5 bases at J, with 13 bases between. In DNA form, the CDR3 reads TGTGCCAGCAGTTACTCTACAGGTTTCTGGACCGGGGAGCTGTTTTTT. It yields the protein CASSYSTGFWTGELFF.

The V gene is TRBV6-1, the J gene TRBJ1-2, with D maybe TRBD1 (5 bases). Germline CDR1 MNHNS, CDR2 SASEGT. V gave up 3 bases and J gave up 8 bases, with 25 bases separating them. The CDR3 consists of 17 residues. The CDR3 is CASSDGTKDWTPRGYTF. The DNA for the CDR3 is TGTGCCAGCAGTGATGGGACGAAGGACTGGACCCCGAGGGGCTACACCTTC.

This chain joins TRBV11-2 and TRBJ2-3; 7 bases are a match to TRBD2. V dropped 2 bases and J dropped 1; count of bases not matched to a gene: 12. Germline V gene data show CDR1 as SGHAT and CDR2 as FQNNGV. The CDR3 has 18 residues. Here the CDR3 reads CASSLRREPPVGTDTQYF. The DNA of the CDR3 is TGTGCCAGCAGCTTAAGGCGGGAGCCCCCGGTTGGCACAGATACGCAGTATTTT. Filled out from reference TRBV11-2 and TRBJ2-3, the complete variable domain reads EAGVAQSPRYKIIEKRQSVAFWCNPISGHATLYWYQQILGQGPKLLIQFQNNGVVDDSQLPKDRFSAERLKGVDSTLKIQPAKLEDSAVYLCASSLRREPPVGTDTQYFGPGTRLTVL.

The chain uses TRBV10-3 and TRBJ2-3; 7 bases agree with TRBD2. Germline V CDR1 and CDR2: ENHRY, SYGVKD. The CDR3 has 12 amino acids. The V gene end was trimmed by 8 bases and the J gene end by 9 bases; junction bases not matched to a gene: 8. The CDR3, as DNA: TGTGCCATCGGAAGCTCCGGGGGGACGCAGTATTTT. Its translation is CAIGSSGGTQYF.

The J gene is TRBJ2-5, the V gene TRBV14; D not certain. CDR1 and CDR2 from the germline V gene are SGHDN and FVKESK. The germline V and J ends were trimmed by 1 base and 6 bases, with 12 bases remaining between them. CDR3 length: 14 amino acids. CDR3 loop: CASSQGLLLKTQYF. CDR3 coding DNA: TGTGCCAGCAGCCAAGGATTATTGTTGAAGACCCAGTACTTC.

The chain uses TRBV10-3 and TRBJ2-3, with TRBD1 identical over 7 bases. The CDR3 has 13 amino acids. Trimming took 7 bases from V and 3 from J; bases not matched to a gene: 4. Germline V gene data show CDR1 as ENHRY and CDR2 as SYGVKD. The CDR3 loop reads CAINQGETDTQYF. The CDR3 DNA reads TGTGCCATCAATCAGGGGGAGACAGATACGCAGTATTTT.

Note on this clone: Given a much more abundant clone one base away, this may be a read error. The chain has TRBV4-1 and TRBJ1-2; unclear D gene. This CDR3 contains 12 residues. Germline V CDR1 and CDR2: MGHRA, YSYEKL. As DNA, the CDR3 is TGCGCCAGCAGCCAAGGAACTCATGGCTACATCTTC. It specifies CASSQGTHGYIF.

The chain is built from TRBV9 and TRBJ2-7; the D gene is possibly TRBD2 (5 bases). Trimming stripped 3 bases from V and 6 bases from J, with 7 bases between. This CDR3 region has 11 residues. Germline lookup yields CDR1 SGDLS and CDR2 YYNGEE. CDR3 region: CASSASGEQYF. For the CDR3, the DNA is TGTGCCAGCAGCGCCAGCGGCGAGCAGTACTTC.

V usage is TRBV19 and J usage is TRBJ2-5, with no clear D. Germline V gene lookup returns CDR1 LNHDA and CDR2 SQIVND (reference sequence). The CDR3 length is 15 residues. The germline V and J ends were trimmed by 4 bases and 3 bases, with 15 bases remaining between them. DNA for the CDR3: TGTGCCAGTAGTAAAGGGTCCCGGCCGGAAGAGACCCAGTACTTC. Amino acids: CASSKGSRPEETQYF. Full variable domain (outside the CDR3, taken from reference TRBV19 and TRBJ2-5): DGGITQSPKYLFRKEGQNVTLSCEQNLNHDAMYWYRQDPGQGLRLIYYSQIVNDFQKGDIAEGYSVSREKKESFPLTVTSAQKNPTAFYLCASSKGSRPEETQYFGPGTRLLVL.

The chain uses TRBV6-4 and TRBJ2-1; tentative D call: TRBD1 (6 bases). Germline V gene data show CDR1 as MRHNA and CDR2 as SNTAGT. The ends were cut back, 7 bases at V and 2 bases at J, with 9 bases in the middle. The CDR3 consists of 13 residues. CDR3 sequence reads: CASTGQTYNEQFF. The CDR3 DNA reads TGTGCCAGCACTGGACAGACCTACAATGAGCAGTTCTTC.

This clone was found once. CDR3 sequence reads: CASSSPERMLNTEAFF. The CDR3 region has the DNA TGTGCCAGCAGCTCGCCGGAGAGAATGCTCAACACTGAAGCTTTCTTT. The chain recombines TRBV7-3 with TRBJ1-1; D remains ambiguous. The ends were cut back, 4 bases at V and 2 bases at J, with 17 bases in the middle. From germline, CDR1 is SGHTA and CDR2 FQGTGA. The CDR3 consists of 16 residues.

This rearrangement joins TRBV6-6 to TRBJ1-3; weak D call: TRBD1 (5 bases). The CDR3 is 14 residues long. Germline V lookup: CDR1 MNHNY, CDR2 SVGAGI (reference sequence). The V gene lost 10 bases and the J gene lost 0 bases, with 13 bases spanning the gap. The CDR3 nucleotides read TGTGCCACCAGGCCAAGGGGCTCTGGAAACACCATATATTTT. Its translation: CATRPRGSGNTIYF.

The chain is built from TRBV2 and TRBJ1-3; no firm D call. Germline V gene lookup returns CDR1 SNHLY and CDR2 FYNNEI. The length of the CDR3 is 10 residues. The V and J ends lost 8 bases and 8 bases respectively, with 7 bases between them. CDR3 bases: TGTGCCAGCGGACTGGACACCATATATTTT. It codes for CASGLDTIYF. Using reference TRBV2 and TRBJ1-3 for the parts outside the CDR3, the full variable domain is EPEVTQTPSHQVTQMGQEVILRCVPISNHLYFYWYRQILGQKVEFLVSFYNNEISEKSEIFDDQFSVERPDGSNFTLKIRSTKLEDSAMYFCASGLDTIYFGEGSWLTVV.

This clone was seen a handful of times. Other DNA sequences of this sample code for an identical CDR3. The V gene is TRBV7-9, the J gene TRBJ2-7; a weak D match, TRBD1 (5 bases). The V end was cut by 5 bases, the J end by 1 base, with 9 bases between. CDR1 and CDR2 from the germline V gene are SEHNR and FQNEAQ (reference sequence). CDR3 length equals 13 residues. CDR3 loop: CASSLPGSYEQYV. The CDR3 bases are TGTGCCAGCAGCCTACCAGGGTCCTACGAGCAGTACGTC.

This chain joins TRBV2 and TRBJ2-6; 11 nucleotides align to TRBD2. The CDR3 extends over 19 amino acids. Germline V gene sequence: CDR1 SNHLY, CDR2 FYNNEI. The ends lost 6 bases at V and 3 bases at J; junction bases unmatched: 13. CDR3 nucleotide sequence: TGTGCCAGCAGCCACCACACTAGCGGGAGAGGTTTTGGGGCCAACGTCCTGACTTTC. Its protein is CASSHHTSGRGFGANVLTF.

The chain uses TRBV5-1 and TRBJ2-5; D is perhaps TRBD1 or TRBD2 (6 bases each). Germline V gives CDR1 SGHRS, CDR2 YFSETQ. Deletions cut 0 bases from V and 6 bases from J, with 12 bases between. The CDR3 runs 14 residues. The CDR3 loop reads CASSLAPGAQTQYF. The CDR3 coding sequence is TGCGCCAGCAGCTTGGCCCCGGGGGCACAGACCCAGTACTTC.

This chain links TRBV2 with TRBJ1-1, with 8 bases fitting TRBD1. Germline V gene lookup returns CDR1 SNHLY and CDR2 FYNNEI. The CDR3 is 12 amino acids. J lost 1 base, V lost 11 bases, and 3 bases had no gene match. CDR3 DNA sequence: TGTGCCGGTGACAGGGGGAACACTGAAGCTTTCTTT. It specifies CAGDRGNTEAFF.